This T cell receptor (beta chain) was obtained from a study of T cells in Graves' hyperthyroidism and ophthalmopathy. Germline V gene lookup returns CDR1 ENHRY and CDR2 SYGVKD. The junction had 8 bases not matched to a gene; V was cut back by 6 bases and J by 9 bases. This CDR3 has 13 amino acids. This clonotype was observed many times. There were TCR beta CDR3 regions amplified from RNA transcripts. Primed by the HTBI set, a first-round RT-PCR was run on the TCR CDR3. Each CDR3 protein is one row after TCRdb ran MiXCR on the multiplex PCR reads. The data hold more than 300,000 distinct CDR3 sequences, with roughly 13% observed a single time.

This clonotype was obtained from a woman younger than 30 with Graves' hyperthyroidism. The gene calls are TRBV10-3 and TRBJ2-1, with 7 bases aligning to TRBD2. The sequenced sample consisted of blood. The CDR3 spells CAIRNRGDGEQFF. For the CDR3, the DNA is TGTGCCATCAGGAACCGGGGGGACGGTGAGCAGTTCTTC.